Shown below are 29 T cell receptor beta chains from a single sample sequenced in a study of molecular identifiers for immune sequencing clone quantification. TCRdb independently ran MiXCR on the PCR reads; one entry per CDR3 protein. The table records about 320,000 distinct CDR3 sequences, about 21% of them present only once. The sequencing input was naive CD8+ T cells from blood, with Jurkat cell RNA spiked in. Stated subset: FACS-sorted CD8+CD4-CCR7+CD45RA+ naive T cells. These receptors were taken from a human donor in good health. Some libraries in this study had Jurkat cell RNA spiked in.

This clonotype was found many times. The V gene is TRBV6-7, the J gene TRBJ1-5; D is ambiguous. TRBV6-7 is placed among ORFs of uncertain function. Trimming took off 0 bases at V and 7 bases at J, with 4 bases between the two ends. CDR3 length: 12 amino acids. This CDR3 is CASSYSQQPQHF. The CDR3 DNA sequence: TGTGCCAGCAGTTACTCCCAACAGCCCCAGCATTTT.

With regard to this clonotype: No conserved phenylalanine or tryptophan is present at the end of the CDR3, so a read error is the likely explanation. This sequence joins TRBV6-1 and TRBJ1-1; D may be TRBD1 (5 bases). Looked up from germline, CDR1 is MNHNS and CDR2 is SASEGT. The CDR3 is 13 amino acids. Trimming pared 6 bases from V and 0 bases from J, leaving 8 bases between. In nucleotides, the CDR3 is TGTGCCAGCAGGATGGGACTGAACACTGAAGCTTTCCTT. It yields the protein CASRMGLNTEAFL.

The table lists this clonotype with many counts. The J gene is TRBJ2-7, the V gene TRBV4-1; 12 bases match TRBD2. Germline CDR1 is MGHRA and CDR2 is YSYEKL. The CDR3 is 17 residues long. The V segment lost 1 base and the J segment 2 bases; nucleotides outside the gene matches: 6. The CDR3 coding sequence is TGCGCCAGCAGCCAAGCTTTCCCTAGCGGGGGGGCCTACGAGCAGTACTTC. Its translation: CASSQAFPSGGAYEQYF.

The table lists this clonotype with many counts. The chain couples TRBV9 to TRBJ2-3; perhaps TRBD2 as D (6 bases). Germline V CDR1 and CDR2: SGDLS, YYNGEE. V lost 0 bases to trimming and J lost 5 bases, with 16 bases between them. The CDR3 runs to 16 residues. The chain's CDR3 is CASSVGGGAYGDTQYF. Here the CDR3 DNA reads TGTGCCAGCAGCGTAGGGGGAGGAGCCTACGGAGATACGCAGTATTTT.

The gene calls are TRBV7-9 and TRBJ2-1; D tentatively reads TRBD1 or TRBD2 (6 bases each). The V gene's germline CDR1 is SEHNR and CDR2 FQNEAQ (reference sequence). V was cut by 1 base and J by 8 bases, with 9 bases left in between. The CDR3 spans 13 residues. The DNA for the CDR3 is TGTGCCAGCAGCTTAGTCGGGGGCTATGAGCAGTTCTTC. Protein: CASSLVGGYEQFF.

Turning to this clonotype: Compared with germline, one end of the junction differs, possibly owing to a read error. The J gene is TRBJ2-3, the V gene TRBV9; 8 nucleotides align to TRBD2. CDR3 length equals 16 residues. Germline V gene sequence: CDR1 SGDLS, CDR2 YYNGEE. CDR3: CGSSVPEAGVADTQYF. In DNA, the CDR3 is TGTGGCAGCAGCGTACCCGAAGCGGGAGTCGCAGATACGCAGTATTTT.

The table lists this clonotype with many counts. This CDR3 reads CSARQRGTSFNEQYF. DNA of the CDR3: TGCAGTGCTAGGCAGCGGGGGACTAGCTTCAACGAGCAGTACTTC. V is TRBV20-1 and J is TRBJ2-7; 9 bases are a match to TRBD2. Germline V gene lookup returns CDR1 DFQATT and CDR2 SNEGSKA (reference sequence). The CDR3 loop spans 15 amino acids. J lost 5 bases, V lost 3 bases, and 11 bases had no gene match.

There are many counts of this clonotype. CDR3 sequence reads: CASHPGTGRYEQYF. The CDR3 DNA sequence: TGTGCCAGCCACCCCGGGACAGGGAGGTACGAGCAGTACTTC. The chain recombines TRBV7-9 with TRBJ2-7, with 9 bases aligning to TRBD1. The CDR3 length is 14 residues. The trim removed 8 bases at V and 4 bases at J, leaving 9 bases unmatched. Germline lookup yields CDR1 SEHNR and CDR2 FQNEAQ (reference sequence).

Turning to this clonotype: A much larger clone sits a single nucleotide away, making a read error possible. The chain uses TRBV5-1 and TRBJ2-1, with D tentatively TRBD2 (6 bases). Germline V lookup: CDR1 SGHRS, CDR2 YFSETQ. The CDR3 contains 15 residues. CDR3 coding DNA: TGCGCCAGCAGCTTGTCTCCCCGGGGGAAGAATGAGCAGCTCTTC. It encodes CASSLSPRGKNEQLF. The entire variable domain, with the rest obtained from reference TRBV5-1 and TRBJ2-1, is as follows: KAGVTQTPRYLIKTRGQQVTLSCSPISGHRSVSWYQQTPGQGLQFLFEYFSETQRNKGNFPGRFSGRQFSNSRSEMNVSTLELGDSALYLCASSLSPRGKNEQLFGPGTRLTVL.

In this sample, this clonotype turned up many times. CDR3 residues: CASSYSGVNTEAFF. CDR3 coding DNA: TGTGCCAGCAGTTATTCAGGGGTGAACACTGAAGCTTTCTTT. The genes are TRBV6-5 and TRBJ1-1; D might be TRBD1 (6 bases). Trimming cost V 3 bases and J 0 bases, with 8 bases left between them. Germline lookup yields CDR1 MNHEY and CDR2 SVGAGI. There are 14 residues in the CDR3.

Worth noting for this clonotype: A read error may explain this, as a much larger clone is one base away. V gene TRBV20-1 combines with J gene TRBJ2-7, with D possibly matching TRBD2 (6 bases). The CDR3 has 13 residues. The germline V gene encodes CDR1 DFQATT and CDR2 SNEGSKA (reference sequence). Here the CDR3 reads CGAQRLGGYEQYF. The CDR3 nucleotides are TGCGGTGCTCAGAGACTCGGAGGGTACGAGCAGTACTTC.

In this sample, this clonotype turned up many times. The J gene is TRBJ1-4, the V gene TRBV4-3; D is unresolved. Trimming left V 8 bases short and J 5 bases short, with 18 bases between. Germline CDR1 LGHNA, CDR2 YSLEER. This CDR3 has 15 residues. CDR3 amino acids: CASRSLQEGNEKLFF. CDR3 nucleotides: TGCGCCAGCCGATCACTTCAGGAGGGAAATGAAAAACTGTTTTTT.

A note on this clonotype: Just one base apart from a much larger clone, this may be a read error. V gene TRBV5-1 combines with J gene TRBJ2-7, with D tentatively TRBD1 (5 bases). V lost 0 bases and J 6 bases, leaving 10 bases between the germline ends. CDR3 length equals 13 residues. The germline gives CDR1 SGHRS, CDR2 YFSETQ. CDR3 in amino acids: CASSLGQPCEQYF. The CDR3 nucleotides are TGCGCCAGCAGCTTGGGACAGCCATGCGAGCAGTACTTC.

The rearrangement joins TRBV27 to TRBJ2-7; a weak D match, TRBD1 (5 bases). The CDR3 runs to 13 residues. Trimming left V 1 base short and J 5 bases short, with 9 bases between. The germline V gene has CDR1 MNHEY and CDR2 SMNVEV (reference sequence). CDR3 residues: CASSLYTGDEQYF. The CDR3 nucleotides are TGTGCCAGCAGTTTATATACAGGCGACGAGCAGTACTTC.

This clonotype was seen only a few times. CDR3 sequence reads: CASRGVSGAFF. The CDR3 nucleotides read TGTGCCAGCAGAGGGGTATCGGGGGCTTTCTTT. The chain employs TRBV2 and TRBJ1-1; tentative D call: TRBD1 (5 bases). The CDR3 extends over 11 amino acids. The germline CDR1 and CDR2 sequences are SNHLY and FYNNEI. Trimming removed 6 bases from V and 11 bases from J, with 13 bases in between.

This clonotype was counted between two and nine times. The chain couples TRBV14 to TRBJ2-1, with 12 bases that match TRBD2. Germline assignment: CDR1 SGHDN and CDR2 FVKESK. The ends lost 0 bases at V and 7 bases at J; junction bases unmatched: 7. The CDR3 runs to 17 residues. The CDR3 here is CASSQDPPTSGSNEQFF. The DNA of the CDR3 is TGTGCCAGCAGCCAAGATCCCCCGACTAGCGGGAGTAATGAGCAGTTCTTC.

This clonotype was recorded at least ten times. This sequence joins TRBV20-1 and TRBJ2-7, with a tentative D call TRBD1 (6 bases). This CDR3 region has 15 residues. V lost 0 bases and J lost 3, with 15 bases in between. Germline V gene data show CDR1 as DFQATT and CDR2 as SNEGSKA (reference sequence). The CDR3 DNA reads TGCAGTGCTAGAGATCGAGGAAAGGGGGTCTACGAGCAGTACTTC. It is translated as CSARDRGKGVYEQYF.

V usage is TRBV20-1 and J usage is TRBJ2-2; D possibly corresponds to TRBD2 (6 bases). The CDR3 is 14 amino acids. Germline V gene sequence: CDR1 DFQATT, CDR2 SNEGSKA (reference sequence). The V and J ends lost 0 bases and 3 bases respectively, with 8 bases between them. The CDR3 sequence is CSARDREDTGELFF. CDR3 coding DNA: TGCAGTGCTAGAGACAGGGAGGACACCGGGGAGCTGTTTTTT.

Points on this clonotype: A much larger clone differs by one base, so this may be a read error. The chain uses TRBV27 and TRBJ2-7; possible D gene TRBD2, 7 bases. V dropped 6 bases and J dropped 3 bases, with 21 bases sitting between them. CDR1 is MNHEY and CDR2 is SMNVEV in the germline V gene (reference sequence). This CDR3 contains 16 residues. The CDR3 protein is CASRFWSPGGHYEQYF. DNA for the CDR3: TGTGCCAGCAGGTTTTGGAGCCCGGGGGGACACTACGAGCAGTACTTC.

This clonotype was counted at least ten times. The chain carries TRBV28 and TRBJ2-7; D not resolved. The germline CDR1 and CDR2 sequences are MDHEN and SYDVKM. Trimming took off 4 bases at V and 2 bases at J, with 6 bases between the two ends. This CDR3 has 12 residues. The CDR3 bases are TGTGCCAGCAGTTGGGCCACCTACGAGCAGTACTTC. The encoded protein is CASSWATYEQYF.

This clonotype was seen ten or more times. The genes are TRBV4-3 and TRBJ1-4; D might be TRBD1 (6 bases). The CDR3 has 16 amino acids. V was cut by 4 bases and J by 7 bases, with 19 bases left in between. Germline values: CDR1 LGHNA, CDR2 YSLEER. In DNA, the CDR3 is TGCGCCAGCAGCCGCGGCGTGACAGGATATGGTGAAAAACTGTTTTTT. Translation: CASSRGVTGYGEKLFF.

V usage is TRBV19 and J usage is TRBJ2-2, with 9 bases matching TRBD1. The CDR3 is 15 residues long. V lost 7 bases, J lost 5 bases, and 8 bases stayed unmatched. Germline V gives CDR1 LNHDA, CDR2 SQIVND (reference sequence). CDR3 in DNA: TGTGCCAGTACACAGGGGGCGCCGTGGACCGGGGAGCTGTTTTTT. This encodes CASTQGAPWTGELFF. Looking up the rest from reference TRBV19 and TRBJ2-2 gives the full variable domain: DGGITQSPKYLFRKEGQNVTLSCEQNLNHDAMYWYRQDPGQGLRLIYYSQIVNDFQKGDIAEGYSVSREKKESFPLTVTSAQKNPTAFYLCASTQGAPWTGELFFGEGSRLTVL.

This clonotype was seen only a few times. The chain recombines TRBV5-6 with TRBJ1-5; D remains unclear. V dropped 0 bases and J dropped 8 bases, with 15 bases sitting between them. The CDR3 contains 15 residues. Germline V gene lookup returns CDR1 SGHDT and CDR2 YYEEEE. The CDR3 sequence: CASSLGGEAQKPQHF. CDR3 coding DNA: TGTGCCAGCAGCTTGGGGGGAGAGGCCCAAAAGCCCCAGCATTTT.

This clonotype was counted ten times or more. CDR3 region: CASTPIGSRTDTQYF. CDR3 in DNA: TGTGCCAGCACCCCAATTGGGTCCCGCACAGATACGCAGTATTTT. J is TRBJ2-3 and V is TRBV28; D is uncertain. Germline-derived CDR1 and CDR2 are MDHEN and SYDVKM. CDR3 size: 15 residues. Trimming left V 7 bases short and J 1 base short, with 15 bases between.

This clonotype came up a few times. The CDR3 DNA sequence: TGTGCCAGCACCACAGGCGGACGGAGCGATACGCAGTATTTT. This encodes CASTTGGRSDTQYF. V gene TRBV28 combines with J gene TRBJ2-3; perhaps TRBD1 as D (5 bases). This CDR3 is 14 amino acids long. Germline V CDR1 and CDR2: MDHEN, SYDVKM. Between the trimmed V and J ends, which lost 7 bases and 6 bases, there was a span of 17 bases.

This clonotype was detected many times. The J gene is TRBJ2-7, the V gene TRBV28; D assignment may be TRBD1 or TRBD2 (5 bases each). The CDR3 is made up of 16 amino acids. V lost 4 bases to trimming and J lost 5 bases, with 21 bases between them. CDR1 and CDR2 (germline): MDHEN, SYDVKM. The CDR3 region is CASSSKGSGVGDEQYF. CDR3 nucleotides: TGTGCCAGCAGTTCCAAGGGGTCCGGGGTCGGGGACGAGCAGTACTTC.

V is TRBV6-5 and J is TRBJ1-2, with D unclear. The V gene lost 5 bases and the J gene lost 4 bases, with 17 bases spanning the gap. The germline CDR1 and CDR2 sequences are MNHEY and SVGAGI. There are 15 residues in the CDR3. The DNA for the CDR3 is TGTGCCAGCAGTAGCCTCGACGGAAAGCCCTATGGCTACACCTTC. It codes for CASSSLDGKPYGYTF.

CDR3 protein: CAWNRDAMAYEQYF. DNA for the CDR3: TGTGCCTGGAACCGGGACGCAATGGCCTACGAGCAGTACTTC. This chain uses TRBV30 with TRBJ2-7; the D gene could be TRBD1 or TRBD2 (5 bases each). The CDR3 loop spans 14 amino acids. V lost 4 bases, J lost 2 bases, and 15 bases lay in between. Germline V CDR1 and CDR2: GTSNPN, SVGIG (reference sequence). The full variable domain, completed using reference TRBV30 and TRBJ2-7, is SQTIHQWPATLVQPVGSPLSLECTVEGTSNPNLYWYRQAAGRGLQLLFYSVGIGQISSEVPQNLSASRPQDRQFILSSKKLLLSDSGFYLCAWNRDAMAYEQYFGPGTRLTVT.

This clonotype was counted at least ten times. The V and J genes are TRBV2 and TRBJ2-3; D gene ambiguous. The V gene's germline CDR1 is SNHLY and CDR2 FYNNEI. V was pared by 8 bases and J by 2 bases, with 11 bases between. CDR3 size: 13 residues. The DNA of the CDR3 is TGTGCCAGCCCGCTGTCGGTCACAGATACGCAGTATTTT. Encoded protein: CASPLSVTDTQYF.